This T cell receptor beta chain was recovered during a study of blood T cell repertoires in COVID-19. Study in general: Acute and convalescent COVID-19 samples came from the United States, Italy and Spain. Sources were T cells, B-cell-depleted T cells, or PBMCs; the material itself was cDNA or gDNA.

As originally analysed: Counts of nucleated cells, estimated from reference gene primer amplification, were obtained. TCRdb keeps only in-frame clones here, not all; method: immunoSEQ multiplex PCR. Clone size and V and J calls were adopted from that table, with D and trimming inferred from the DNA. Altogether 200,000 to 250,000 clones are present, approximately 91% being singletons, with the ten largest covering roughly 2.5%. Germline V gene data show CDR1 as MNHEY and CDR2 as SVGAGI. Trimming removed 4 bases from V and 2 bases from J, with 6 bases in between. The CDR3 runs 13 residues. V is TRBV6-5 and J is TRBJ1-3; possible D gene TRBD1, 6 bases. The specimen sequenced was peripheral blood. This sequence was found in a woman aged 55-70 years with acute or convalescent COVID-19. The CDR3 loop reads CASSSGAGNTIYF. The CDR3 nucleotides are TGTGCCAGCAGTTCAGGGGCTGGAAACACCATATATTTT.